The 32 T cell receptor beta chains listed next were all sequenced from one sample in a study of T cell responses to AZD1222 COVID-19 vaccine. Sequenced by immunoSEQ multiplex PCR; TCRdb stores in-frame clones only, minus some. Of 120,000 or so clones detected, roughly nine tenths appear once; the ten largest clones hold 6% to 9%. The sequences come from peripheral blood, collected on day 0 of AZD1222 vaccination. These receptors all stem from an adult in good health.

The V gene is TRBV4-3, the J gene TRBJ2-4; D unresolved. V lost 0 bases and J lost 0, with 6 bases in between. CDR3 size: 15 residues. Germline CDR1 is LGHNA and CDR2 is YSLEER. CDR3 nucleotides: TGCGCCAGCAGCCAAGATGTCCTAGCCAAAAACATTCAGTACTTC. This translates into CASSQDVLAKNIQYF.

The chain couples TRBV6-4 to TRBJ1-4, with D unresolved. The V end was cut by 4 bases, the J end by 0 bases, with 12 bases between. CDR3 length: 16 residues. Germline V gene sequence: CDR1 MRHNA, CDR2 SNTAGT. CDR3 nucleotides: TGTGCCAGCAGTGCCCCCCGGCAGCCAACTAATGAAAAACTGTTTTTT. Its protein product is CASSAPRQPTNEKLFF.

This clone was seen just once. The J gene is TRBJ1-6, the V gene TRBV28; TRBD1 might be the D (5 bases). This CDR3 has 17 residues. V lost 3 bases and J lost 4, with 16 bases in between. Per the germline V gene, CDR1 is MDHEN and CDR2 is SYDVKM. This CDR3 reads CASSLVRAGGYNSPLHF. CDR3 nucleotide sequence: TGTGCCAGCAGTTTGGTCAGGGCCGGGGGATATAATTCACCCCTCCACTTT.

This clone has just one count. The rearrangement joins TRBV6-1 to TRBJ1-5; D perhaps matches TRBD1 (5 bases). Per the germline V gene, CDR1 is MNHNS and CDR2 is SASEGT. Between the trimmed V and J ends, which lost 1 base and 7 bases, there was a span of 11 bases. The CDR3 sequence is 14 residues long. The CDR3 sequence: CASSEDRIAQPQHF. The CDR3 DNA reads TGTGCCAGCAGTGAAGACAGGATCGCGCAGCCCCAGCATTTT.

The rearrangement joins TRBV18 to TRBJ2-2; possibly TRBD1 for D (5 bases). CDR1 is KGHSH and CDR2 is LQKENI in the germline V gene. The CDR3 loop spans 14 amino acids. Trimming removed 0 bases at V and 5 bases at J, with 7 bases between. The CDR3 nucleotides read TGTGCCAGCTCACCACCGGACATAACCGGGGAGCTGTTTTTT. It yields the protein CASSPPDITGELFF.

The rearrangement links TRBV2 to TRBJ1-2; a weak D match, TRBD1 (5 bases). Germline V CDR1 and CDR2: SNHLY, FYNNEI. The CDR3 is 14 amino acids. V lost 4 bases, J lost 5 bases, and 14 bases lay in between. The CDR3 sequence: CASSGMGLYYGYTF. CDR3 nucleotide sequence: TGTGCCAGCAGTGGGATGGGGCTCTATTATGGCTACACCTTC.

J is TRBJ2-2 and V is TRBV28; TRBD2 aligns across 8 bases. This CDR3 is 15 amino acids long. V trimming: 9 bases; J trimming: 4 bases; junction bases outside the gene matches: 10. CDR1 and CDR2 from the germline V gene are MDHEN and SYDVKM. The CDR3 nucleotides are TGTGCCAGTCGACTTAGCGGGGCCTTCACCGGGGAGCTGTTTTTT. This codes for CASRLSGAFTGELFF. Drawing the rest from reference TRBV28 and TRBJ2-2, the complete variable domain is DVKVTQSSRYLVKRTGEKVFLECVQDMDHENMFWYRQDPGLGLRLIYFSYDVKMKEKGDIPEGYSVSREKKERFSLILESASTNQTSMYLCASRLSGAFTGELFFGEGSRLTVL.

The rearrangement links TRBV24-1 to TRBJ1-6; the D is unclear. Germline assignment: CDR1 KGHDR and CDR2 SFDVKD. Trimming stripped 4 bases from V and 10 bases from J, with 10 bases between. The CDR3 extends over 13 amino acids. The CDR3 nucleotides read TGTGCCACCAGTGAGGACTCAAAATCACCCCTCCACTTT. Translated, it gives CATSEDSKSPLHF.

This clone has only a few counts. The chain uses TRBV2 and TRBJ1-5, with D unresolved. Germline V gene sequence: CDR1 SNHLY, CDR2 FYNNEI. Trimming shortened V by 2 bases and J by 7 bases, and 9 bases separated the two germline ends. The CDR3 sequence is 13 residues long. CDR3 in DNA: TGTGCCAGCAGTGAAAGTTTGGGCCAGCCCCAGCATTTT. As protein: CASSESLGQPQHF. Drawing the rest from reference TRBV2 and TRBJ1-5, the complete variable domain is EPEVTQTPSHQVTQMGQEVILRCVPISNHLYFYWYRQILGQKVEFLVSFYNNEISEKSEIFDDQFSVERPDGSNFTLKIRSTKLEDSAMYFCASSESLGQPQHFGDGTRLSIL.

The CDR3 sequence: CASSVGGTGNGYTF. CDR3 nucleotide sequence: TGTGCCAGCAGCGTAGGAGGGACAGGGAATGGCTACACCTTC. The chain recombines TRBV9 with TRBJ1-2; 9 nucleotides align to TRBD1. Germline CDR1 SGDLS, CDR2 YYNGEE. The CDR3 contains 14 residues. V trimming: 0 bases; J trimming: 6 bases; junction bases outside the gene matches: 3.

Turning to this clone: The sample contains more than one DNA sequence encoding this CDR3. The rearrangement uses TRBV20-1 and TRBJ2-5; no firm D call. V was pared by 6 bases and J by 2 bases, with 4 bases between. This CDR3 is built from 10 residues. CDR1 and CDR2 from the germline V gene are DFQATT and SNEGSKA (reference sequence). CDR3 sequence (DNA): TGCAGTGCGCGACAAGAGACCCAGTACTTC. Translating gives CSARQETQYF.

J is TRBJ2-7 and V is TRBV3-1 (or the pseudogene TRBV3-2); TRBD1 aligns across 9 bases. V shed 3 bases and J 3 bases; nucleotides not matched to a gene: 6. Germline values: CDR1 LGHDT, CDR2 YNNKEL (reference sequence). The CDR3 is 15 amino acids. CDR3 DNA sequence: TGTGCCAGCAGCCATACCGGGACAGGGAACTACGAGCAGTACTTC. Translating gives CASSHTGTGNYEQYF.

The J gene is TRBJ2-1, the V gene TRBV20-1, with 9 bases matching TRBD2. Germline V gene lookup returns CDR1 DFQATT and CDR2 SNEGSKA (reference sequence). Trimming at V came to 3 bases and at J to 6 bases, leaving 9 bases not matched to a gene. The CDR3 runs to 15 residues. The DNA for the CDR3 is TGCAGTGCTAGTGGGGGGCTAGCGGGACGCAATGAGCAGTTCTTC. Encoded protein: CSASGGLAGRNEQFF.

V is TRBV5-1 and J is TRBJ1-1, with 10 bases fitting TRBD1. Per germline, CDR1 SGHRS and CDR2 YFSETQ. Germline trimming cut 4 bases from V and 2 bases from J; bases unmatched to any gene: 5. This CDR3 is 15 amino acids long. The CDR3 DNA sequence: TGCGCCAGCAGCGGGCCGACAGGGGGCAACACTGAAGCTTTCTTT. This sequence encodes CASSGPTGGNTEAFF.

This clone has more than one count but fewer than ten. The V and J genes are TRBV9 and TRBJ2-7, with a tentative D call TRBD1 (5 bases). CDR1 is SGDLS and CDR2 is YYNGEE in the germline V gene. CDR3 length: 15 amino acids. The V end was cut by 0 bases, the J end by 10 bases, with 20 bases between. The CDR3, as DNA: TGTGCCAGCAGCGTAGATGGCAGGGAAGCTACGAAACAGTACTTC. It yields the protein CASSVDGREATKQYF.

The V call is TRBV27, the J call TRBJ1-2; TRBD1 aligns across 8 bases. CDR1 and CDR2 from the germline V gene are MNHEY and SMNVEV (reference sequence). This CDR3 contains 13 residues. V gave up 4 bases and J gave up 2 bases; unmatched junction bases: 0. DNA of the CDR3: TGTGCCAGCAGTTGGACAGGGAACTATGGCTACACCTTC. Amino acid sequence: CASSWTGNYGYTF.

The chain joins TRBV25-1 to TRBJ2-2; 12 bases agree with TRBD2. The CDR3 length is 16 residues. Germline V gives CDR1 MGHDK, CDR2 SYGVNS. V lost 6 bases, J lost 4 bases, and 6 bases stayed unmatched. The CDR3 loop reads CASRTSGSGGTGELFF. DNA for the CDR3: TGTGCCAGCAGGACTAGCGGGAGCGGCGGCACCGGGGAGCTGTTTTTT.

V gene TRBV29-1 combines with J gene TRBJ1-2, with TRBD1 matching over 12 bases. Trimming took 5 bases from V and 8 from J; bases not matched to a gene: 9. CDR1 and CDR2 from the germline V gene are SQVTM and ANQGSEA. This CDR3 comprises 14 residues. The DNA of the CDR3 is TGCAGCGTTTCCCCCCGGGACAGGGGGCTGGGCTACACCTTC. Translated, it gives CSVSPRDRGLGYTF. Filled out from reference TRBV29-1 and TRBJ1-2, the complete variable domain reads SAVISQKPSRDICQRGTSLTIQCQVDSQVTMMFWYRQQPGQSLTLIATANQGSEATYESGFVIDKFPISRPNLTFSTLTVSNMSPEDSSIYLCSVSPRDRGLGYTFGSGTRLTVV.

This clone showed up just a few times. The rearrangement links TRBV2 to TRBJ2-1; 10 nucleotides agree with TRBD2. Germline assignment: CDR1 SNHLY and CDR2 FYNNEI. The length of the CDR3 is 15 residues. The junction had 9 bases not matched to a gene; V was cut back by 8 bases and J by 5 bases. This chain's CDR3 is CASGLTSGRHNEQFF. The DNA for the CDR3 is TGTGCCAGCGGCCTGACTAGCGGGCGACACAATGAGCAGTTCTTC.

This chain uses TRBV3-1 (or the pseudogene TRBV3-2) with TRBJ2-2, with 8 positions matching TRBD2. The CDR3 totals 15 residues. Losses at the gene ends were 8 bases for V and 0 bases for J; bases not matched to a gene: 5. Germline V gives CDR1 LGHDT, CDR2 YNNKEL (reference sequence). As DNA, the CDR3 is TGTGCCAGCTCGGGAGGGCTCTCGAACACCGGGGAGCTGTTTTTT. This encodes CASSGGLSNTGELFF.

On this clone itself: Distinct nucleotide sequences in the sample also encode this CDR3. CDR3 nucleotide sequence: TGTGCCAGCAGTGGACAGCTGAACACTGAAGCTTTCTTT. Translation gives CASSGQLNTEAFF. This chain uses TRBV12-3 or TRBV12-4 with TRBJ1-1; TRBD1 is a possible D gene (6 bases). The V end was cut by 5 bases, the J end by 0 bases, with 7 bases between. This CDR3 is 13 amino acids long.

The rearrangement links TRBV5-1 to TRBJ2-5; D may be TRBD1 or TRBD2 (5 bases each). This CDR3 comprises 14 residues. Germline V gene sequence: CDR1 SGHRS, CDR2 YFSETQ. V was trimmed by 0 bases and J by 4 bases, leaving 10 bases between them. Here the CDR3 DNA reads TGCGCCAGCAGCTTGGGTGGGACGAGAGAGACCCAGTACTTC. It yields the protein CASSLGGTRETQYF.

This clone appeared many times. Additional DNA sequences in this sample encode the identical CDR3. The genes are TRBV5-6 and TRBJ1-2; a weak D match, TRBD1 (5 bases). Trimming pared 1 base from V and 0 bases from J, leaving 10 bases between. There are 15 residues in the CDR3. CDR1 SGHDT and CDR2 YYEEEE come from the germline V gene. The CDR3 reads CASSLKGRPNYGYTF. In DNA form, the CDR3 reads TGTGCCAGCAGCTTGAAGGGGAGACCTAACTATGGCTACACCTTC.

V and J are TRBV19 and TRBJ2-7; 10 bases match TRBD2. Germline V lookup: CDR1 LNHDA, CDR2 SQIVND (reference sequence). The CDR3 loop spans 15 amino acids. The junction had 7 bases not matched to a gene; V was cut back by 6 bases and J by 2 bases. CDR3 in DNA: TGTGCCAGTAGCCTCACTAGCGGGGCTACCTACGAGCAGTACTTC. Translating gives CASSLTSGATYEQYF. Looking up the rest from reference TRBV19 and TRBJ2-7 gives the full variable domain: DGGITQSPKYLFRKEGQNVTLSCEQNLNHDAMYWYRQDPGQGLRLIYYSQIVNDFQKGDIAEGYSVSREKKESFPLTVTSAQKNPTAFYLCASSLTSGATYEQYFGPGTRLTVT.

The chain uses TRBV5-1 and TRBJ2-3; 8 bases match TRBD2. CDR1 and CDR2 (germline): SGHRS, YFSETQ. The CDR3 contains 15 residues. Losses at the gene ends were 4 bases for V and 0 bases for J; bases not matched to a gene: 4. The CDR3 spells CASSPRTSSTDTQYF. The CDR3 coding sequence is TGCGCCAGCAGCCCTCGGACTAGCAGCACAGATACGCAGTATTTT.

Notes on this clone: At one of its ends the junction is not consistent with the germline gene, which may arise from a read error. The V and J genes are TRBV5-1 and TRBJ2-6, with 7 bases that match TRBD1. CDR3 length: 16 residues. The germline gives CDR1 SGHRS, CDR2 YFSETQ. CDR3 sequence (DNA): TGCGCCAGCAGCCAAACAGGGGCCATTGGGGCCAACGTCCCGACTTTC. It is translated as CASSQTGAIGANVPTF.

The rearrangement uses TRBV3-1 (or the pseudogene TRBV3-2) and TRBJ2-7; tentative D call: TRBD2 (5 bases). CDR3 length: 12 residues. The ends were cut back, 4 bases at V and 4 bases at J, with 8 bases in the middle. Germline lookup yields CDR1 LGHDT and CDR2 YNNKEL (reference sequence). The CDR3 coding sequence is TGTGCCAGCAGCCGCGGAGGTTACGAGCAGTACTTC. As protein: CASSRGGYEQYF.

The chain combines TRBV5-4 with TRBJ1-1; D might be TRBD1 (6 bases). This CDR3 has 14 residues. CDR1 SGHNT and CDR2 YYREEE come from the germline V gene (reference sequence). V lost 4 bases to trimming and J lost 8 bases, with 18 bases between them. The CDR3 DNA sequence: TGTGCCAGCAGCCCCTGGACCGGCCAGGGGGAAGCTTTCTTT. It is translated as CASSPWTGQGEAFF.

This clone was counted between two and nine times. The chain is built from TRBV18 and TRBJ2-7; 7 bases fit TRBD1. The ends lost 4 bases at V and 7 bases at J; junction bases unmatched: 13. The CDR3 loop spans 15 amino acids. From germline, CDR1 is KGHSH and CDR2 LQKENI. This CDR3 is CASSQNEGAAWEQYF. For the CDR3, the DNA is TGTGCCAGCTCACAGAACGAGGGGGCGGCGTGGGAGCAGTACTTC.

This chain connects TRBV5-1 to TRBJ1-5; D unresolved. The CDR3 consists of 15 residues. The ends were cut back, 0 bases at V and 5 bases at J, with 12 bases in the middle. CDR1 is SGHRS, CDR2 YFSETQ, per germline. CDR3 sequence (DNA): TGCGCCAGCAGCTTGGCCTTCGGCCCACATCAGCCCCAGCATTTT. Translating it yields CASSLAFGPHQPQHF.

The chain has TRBV9 and TRBJ2-5, with 12 bases aligning to TRBD2. The CDR3 sequence is 16 residues long. Germline CDR1 is SGDLS and CDR2 is YYNGEE. The V gene end was trimmed by 5 bases and the J gene end by 4 bases; junction bases not matched to a gene: 9. The CDR3 DNA reads as TGTGCCAGCAGTCTAGCGGGAGGGCCGGAGGGAGAGACCCAGTACTTC. Its protein product is CASSLAGGPEGETQYF.

The J gene is TRBJ2-3, the V gene TRBV5-1, with unresolved D. The length of the CDR3 is 13 residues. Between the trimmed V and J ends, which lost 0 bases and 1 base, there was a span of 3 bases. CDR1 is SGHRS and CDR2 is YFSETQ in the germline V gene. The CDR3 loop is CASSLVGTDTQYF. The CDR3 DNA reads as TGCGCCAGCAGCTTGGTGGGCACAGATACGCAGTATTTT.